This T cell receptor beta chain was recovered during a study of T-cell reconstitution after alpha-beta-depleted transplantation in children. Ten or more counts support this clonotype. The TCRbeta library incorporated unique molecular identifiers. TCRdb re-derived calls from the PCR reads in MiXCR, one entry per CDR3 protein. The table includes some 490,000 distinct CDR3 sequences, around 13% detected once. The receptor was isolated from a human donor who donated a stem cell graft to a child with combined immunodeficiency. The sequencing here drew on PBMCs from the stem cell graft donor, taken from the stem cell graft.

The CDR3 nucleotides read TGCGCCAGCAGCCGTAACTCTGGGGCCAACGTCCTGACTTTC. Its protein is CASSRNSGANVLTF. The V and J genes are TRBV5-1 and TRBJ2-6; no clear D. The ends were cut back, 4 bases at V and 0 bases at J, with 5 bases in the middle. CDR3 length: 14 amino acids. Germline CDR1 reads SGHRS; CDR2 reads YFSETQ.